The 5 T cell receptor beta chains below come from one sample, sequenced in a study of shared clonotypes between healthy human individuals. Clones were read by immunoSEQ multiplex PCR, and TCRdb kept only the in-frame ones, dropping some. The sample holds some 2,000,000 clones; roughly 95% are singletons and the top ten take roughly 0.13%. The sequenced material came from naive CD4+ T cells sorted from blood. Stated subset: CD45RA+ positively selected. The source is a man younger than 30 in good health.

Regarding this clone: Other DNA sequences in the same sample also yield this CDR3. The rearrangement uses TRBV30 and TRBJ2-7, with 9 bases fitting TRBD2. The CDR3 loop spans 14 amino acids. Germline assignment: CDR1 GTSNPN and CDR2 SVGIG (reference sequence). With V trimmed by 0 bases and J by 2 bases, 2 bases remained unmatched. The CDR3 nucleotides read TGTGCCTGGAGTGTTGGCGGGGGGGCCTACGAGCAGTACTTC. Its protein product is CAWSVGGGAYEQYF. The whole variable domain, remainder taken from reference TRBV30 and TRBJ2-7, is SQTIHQWPATLVQPVGSPLSLECTVEGTSNPNLYWYRQAAGRGLQLLFYSVGIGQISSEVPQNLSASRPQDRQFILSSKKLLLSDSGFYLCAWSVGGGAYEQYFGPGTRLTVT.

The rearrangement links TRBV4-1 to TRBJ2-3, with 9 bases fitting TRBD2. Unmatched junction bases numbered 12, after V lost 4 bases and J lost 4 bases. Looked up from germline, CDR1 is MGHRA and CDR2 is YSYEKL. This CDR3 spans 17 amino acids. CDR3 sequence reads: CASSPSGAGGKSDTQYF. CDR3 bases: TGCGCCAGCAGCCCCTCGGGGGCGGGGGGGAAGTCAGATACGCAGTATTTT.

The gene calls are TRBV7-9 and TRBJ2-5; D is unclear. Germline values: CDR1 SEHNR, CDR2 FQNEAQ (reference sequence). V was pared by 5 bases and J by 5 bases, with 18 bases between. The CDR3 consists of 15 residues. The DNA of the CDR3 is TGTGCCAGCAGCCCGGGCCTCCAAATTGGCGAGACCCAGTACTTC. The encoded protein is CASSPGLQIGETQYF.

The chain joins TRBV7-9 to TRBJ2-7, with TRBD2 matching 7 bases. Germline V gene lookup returns CDR1 SEHNR and CDR2 FQNEAQ (reference sequence). The length of the CDR3 is 17 residues. The junction had 13 bases not matched to a gene; V was cut back by 2 bases and J by 3 bases. Here the CDR3 DNA reads TGTGCCAGCAGCTTATACGGCGCGGGAGCCCACAACTACGAGCAGTACTTC. The encoded protein is CASSLYGAGAHNYEQYF.

Concerning this clone itself: The same CDR3 also results from other DNA sequences found in this sample. This chain uses TRBV5-1 with TRBJ1-4; D gene ambiguous. The length of the CDR3 is 14 residues. In germline, CDR1 is SGHRS, CDR2 YFSETQ. The germline V and J ends were trimmed by 0 bases and 4 bases, with 7 bases remaining between them. Written as DNA, the CDR3 is TGCGCCAGCAGCTTGGGGCGGGGTAATGAAAAACTGTTTTTT. It encodes CASSLGRGNEKLFF.